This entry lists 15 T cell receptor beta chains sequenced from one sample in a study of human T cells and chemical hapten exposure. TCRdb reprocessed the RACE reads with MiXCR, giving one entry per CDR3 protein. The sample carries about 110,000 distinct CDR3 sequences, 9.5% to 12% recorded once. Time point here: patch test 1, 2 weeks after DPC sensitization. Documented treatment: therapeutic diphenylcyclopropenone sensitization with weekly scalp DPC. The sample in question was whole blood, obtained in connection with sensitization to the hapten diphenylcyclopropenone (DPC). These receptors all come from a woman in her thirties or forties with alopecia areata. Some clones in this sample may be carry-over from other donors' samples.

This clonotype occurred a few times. In DNA form, the CDR3 reads TGTGCCAGCACCGCAGGGGCCCACTACAATGAGCAGTTCTTC. Its translation is CASTAGAHYNEQFF. This chain joins TRBV6-1 and TRBJ2-1; possibly TRBD1 for D (6 bases). V was pared by 7 bases and J by 3 bases, with 13 bases between. Germline V CDR1 and CDR2: MNHNS, SASEGT. The CDR3 is 14 residues long.

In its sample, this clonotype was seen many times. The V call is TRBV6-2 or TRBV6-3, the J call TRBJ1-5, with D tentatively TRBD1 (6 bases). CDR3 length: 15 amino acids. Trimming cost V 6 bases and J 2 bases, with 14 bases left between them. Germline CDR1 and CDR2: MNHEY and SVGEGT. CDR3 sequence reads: CASSYGGLGNQPQHF. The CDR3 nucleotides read TGTGCCAGCAGCTACGGGGGCCTGGGCAATCAGCCCCAGCATTTT.

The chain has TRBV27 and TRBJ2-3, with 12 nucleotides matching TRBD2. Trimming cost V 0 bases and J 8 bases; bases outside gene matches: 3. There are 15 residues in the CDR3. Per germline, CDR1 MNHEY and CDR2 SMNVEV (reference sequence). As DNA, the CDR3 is TGTGCCAGCAGTTTATCCGGACTAGCGGGAACTACGCAGTATTTT. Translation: CASSLSGLAGTTQYF.

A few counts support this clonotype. CDR3: CSARDFGQETQYF. Here the CDR3 DNA reads TGCAGTGCTAGAGATTTCGGACAAGAGACCCAGTACTTC. V usage is TRBV20-1 and J usage is TRBJ2-5; D is unclear. The germline CDR1 and CDR2 sequences are DFQATT and SNEGSKA (reference sequence). V was cut by 0 bases and J by 2 bases, with 7 bases left in between. The CDR3 contains 13 residues.

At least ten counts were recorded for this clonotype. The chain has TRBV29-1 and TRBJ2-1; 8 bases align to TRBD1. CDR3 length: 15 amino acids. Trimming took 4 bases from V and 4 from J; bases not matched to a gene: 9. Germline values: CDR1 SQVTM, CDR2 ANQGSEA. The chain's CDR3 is CSVGGKDRDYNEQFF. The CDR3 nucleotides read TGCAGCGTTGGTGGGAAGGACAGGGATTACAATGAGCAGTTCTTC.

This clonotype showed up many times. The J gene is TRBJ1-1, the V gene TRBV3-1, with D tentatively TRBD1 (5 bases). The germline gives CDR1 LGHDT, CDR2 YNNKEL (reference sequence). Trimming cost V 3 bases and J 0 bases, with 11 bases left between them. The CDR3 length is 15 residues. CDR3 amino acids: CASSHYRTLNTEAFF. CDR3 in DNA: TGTGCCAGCAGCCATTACAGGACCCTGAACACTGAAGCTTTCTTT. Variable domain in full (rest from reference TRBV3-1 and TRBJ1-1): DTAVSQTPKYLVTQMGNDKSIKCEQNLGHDTMYWYKQDSKKFLKIMFSYNNKELIINETVPNRFSPKSPDKAHLNLHINSLELGDSAVYFCASSHYRTLNTEAFFGQGTRLTVV.

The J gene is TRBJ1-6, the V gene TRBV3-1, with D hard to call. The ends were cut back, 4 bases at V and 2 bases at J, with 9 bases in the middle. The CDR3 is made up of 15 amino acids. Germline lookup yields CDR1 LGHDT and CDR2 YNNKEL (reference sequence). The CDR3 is CASSLEATYNSPLHF. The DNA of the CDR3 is TGTGCCAGCAGCCTCGAAGCTACCTATAATTCACCCCTCCACTTT.

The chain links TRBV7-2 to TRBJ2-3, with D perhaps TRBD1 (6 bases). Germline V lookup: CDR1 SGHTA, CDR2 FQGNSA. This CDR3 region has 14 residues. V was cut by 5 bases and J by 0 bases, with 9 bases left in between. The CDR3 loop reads CASSQQGSTDTQYF. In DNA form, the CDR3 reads TGTGCCAGCAGCCAACAGGGAAGCACAGATACGCAGTATTTT.

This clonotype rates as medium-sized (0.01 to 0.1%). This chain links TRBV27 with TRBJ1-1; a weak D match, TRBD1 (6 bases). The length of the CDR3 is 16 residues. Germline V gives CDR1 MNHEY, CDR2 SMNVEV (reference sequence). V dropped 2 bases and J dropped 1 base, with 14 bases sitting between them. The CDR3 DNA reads TGTGCCAGCAGTTTACTCGGGGGGGCCTCGAACACTGAAGCTTTCTTT. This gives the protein CASSLLGGASNTEAFF.

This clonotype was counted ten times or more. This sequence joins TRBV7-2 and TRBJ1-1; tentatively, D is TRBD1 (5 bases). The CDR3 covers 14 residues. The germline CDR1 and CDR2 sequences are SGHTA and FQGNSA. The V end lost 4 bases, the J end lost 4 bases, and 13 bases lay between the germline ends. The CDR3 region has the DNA TGTGCCAGCAGCTACGCCGGGACCCTCACTGAAGCTTTCTTT. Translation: CASSYAGTLTEAFF.

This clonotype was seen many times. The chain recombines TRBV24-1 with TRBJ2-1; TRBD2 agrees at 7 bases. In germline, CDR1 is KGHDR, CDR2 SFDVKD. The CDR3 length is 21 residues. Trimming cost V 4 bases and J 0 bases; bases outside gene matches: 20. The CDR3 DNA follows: TGTGCCACCAGTGACCGCCGACTAGAGCGGGGCACCCCCAGCTCCTACAATGAGCAGTTCTTC. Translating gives CATSDRRLERGTPSSYNEQFF.

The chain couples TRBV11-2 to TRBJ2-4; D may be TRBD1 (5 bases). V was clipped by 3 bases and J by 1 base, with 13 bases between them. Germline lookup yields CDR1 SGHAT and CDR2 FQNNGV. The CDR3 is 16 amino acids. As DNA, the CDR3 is TGTGCCAGCAGCTTCGGTCGGCAGGGTGCCAAAAACATTCAGTACTTC. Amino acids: CASSFGRQGAKNIQYF. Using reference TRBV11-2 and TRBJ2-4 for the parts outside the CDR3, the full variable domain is EAGVAQSPRYKIIEKRQSVAFWCNPISGHATLYWYQQILGQGPKLLIQFQNNGVVDDSQLPKDRFSAERLKGVDSTLKIQPAKLEDSAVYLCASSFGRQGAKNIQYFGAGTRLSVL.

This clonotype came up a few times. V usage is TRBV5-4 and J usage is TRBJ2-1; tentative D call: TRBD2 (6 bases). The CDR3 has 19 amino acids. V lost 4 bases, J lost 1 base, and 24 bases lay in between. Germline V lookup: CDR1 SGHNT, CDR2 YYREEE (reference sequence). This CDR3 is CASSAGNMSPGRSYNEQFF. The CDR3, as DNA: TGTGCCAGCAGCGCGGGGAATATGAGTCCCGGGCGGTCCTACAATGAGCAGTTCTTC.

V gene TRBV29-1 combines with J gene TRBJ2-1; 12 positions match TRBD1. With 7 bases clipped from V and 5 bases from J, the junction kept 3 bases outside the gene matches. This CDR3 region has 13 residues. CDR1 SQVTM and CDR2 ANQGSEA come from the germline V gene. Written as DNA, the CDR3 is TGCAGCGCCCGGGACAGGGGGCACAATGAGCAGTTCTTC. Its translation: CSARDRGHNEQFF.

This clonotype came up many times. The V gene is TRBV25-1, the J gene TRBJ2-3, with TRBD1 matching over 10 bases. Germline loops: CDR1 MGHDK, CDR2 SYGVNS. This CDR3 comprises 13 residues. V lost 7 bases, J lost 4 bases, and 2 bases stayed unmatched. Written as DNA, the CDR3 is TGTGCCAGCACGGGACAGGGGTCAGATACGCAGTATTTT. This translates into CASTGQGSDTQYF.